This TCR beta chain was sequenced in a study of monozygotic twins with inflammatory bowel disease. Germline loops: CDR1 LNHNV, CDR2 YYDKDF (reference sequence). The CDR3 runs to 15 residues. General study results and limits: On the inverse Simpson index, IBD patients scored lower for TCRbeta diversity than healthy co-twins.

The quantity of total RNA per TCR library was roughly 3,700 ng. Using TCRalpha and TCRbeta cDNA, the researchers carried out two nested PCRs that lasted roughly 16 and 10 cycles. No DNA is given; TCRdb re-called the 5' RACE reads and lists each CDR3 protein once. This sample's clone table lists approximately 100,000 distinct CDR3 sequences. About this clonotype: Its antigen is undetermined.

What was sequenced was blood. This receptor was identified in a human donor with ulcerative colitis or Crohn's disease, or a healthy co-twin of an affected twin (not recorded which). This rearrangement joins TRBV15 to TRBJ1-5. This CDR3 reads CATSRGGGVGQPQHF.